This is a list of T cell receptor beta chains from one sample in a study of T-cell reconstitution after alpha-beta-depleted transplantation in children. TCRdb reanalysed the PCR reads using MiXCR and keeps one entry per CDR3 protein. Among about 460,000 distinct CDR3 sequences listed, under 15% were seen once. The input for sequencing was PBMCs from the stem cell graft donor, taken from the stem cell graft. These receptors were obtained from a human donor who donated a stem cell graft to a child with combined immunodeficiency. CDR3s include the opening cysteine and the closing phenylalanine or tryptophan. Fields, in order: D gene, V gene, clone size, J gene, CDR3 protein, CDR3 DNA. The D gene is left open where the match is weak. A row's size may be missing; if present it is once, few, many or a size class.

-,TRBV19,-,TRBJ2-7,CASSIEGASYEQYF,TGTGCCAGTAGTATAGAAGGGGCTTCCTACGAGCAGTACTTC
-,TRBV15,few,TRBJ1-2,CATSRVPPNQYGYTF,TGTGCCACCAGCAGAGTCCCTCCCAACCAATATGGCTACACCTTC
-,TRBV7-9,-,TRBJ2-7,CASSLGTWRAEQYF,TGTGCCAGCAGCTTAGGGACATGGCGGGCCGAGCAGTACTTC
-,TRBV12-3/TRBV12-4,few,TRBJ2-6,CASSLADILTF,TGTGCCAGCAGTTTGGCGGACATCCTGACTTTC
-,TRBV29-1,-,TRBJ2-1,CSVHPYGEQFF,TGCAGCGTGCATCCGTACGGTGAGCAGTTCTTC
TRBD1,TRBV5-1,-,TRBJ2-1,CASSWAPGTGGLFDEQFF,TGCGCCAGCAGCTGGGCCCCCGGGACAGGGGGCCTCTTTGATGAGCAGTTCTTC
TRBD2,TRBV12-3/TRBV12-4,many,TRBJ2-1,CASRRLAGAHNEQFF,TGTGCCAGCAGGCGACTAGCGGGGGCGCACAATGAGCAGTTCTTC
-,TRBV7-9,few,TRBJ1-5,CASSLAGGPEPQHF,TGTGCCAGCAGCTTAGCCGGGGGGCCGGAGCCCCAGCATTTT
-,TRBV12-3/TRBV12-4,few,TRBJ1-6,CASSTGNYNSPLHF,TGTGCCAGCAGTACAGGGAACTATAATTCACCCCTCCACTTT
-,TRBV7-1,-,TRBJ2-7,CASSSIMGRVGYEQYF,TGTGCCAGCAGCTCGATAATGGGCAGAGTTGGGTACGAGCAGTACTTC